This T cell receptor (beta chain) was observed in a study of vaccination effects on CD4 cells after COVID-19. General study results and limits: Healthy vaccinees' vaccine-induced clones included only 1 of 255 cross-reacting with common cold coronaviruses.

The method was immunoSEQ multiplex PCR; TCRdb's version includes in-frame clones alone and lacks a portion of them. The sample carries about 53,000 clones, about 83% recorded once. Germline loops: CDR1 KGHSH, CDR2 LQKENI. This CDR3 is 14 amino acids long. V was clipped by 5 bases and J by 8 bases; unmatched bases: 5. To note about this clone: Its specificity is unknown.

CD4+ T cell isolation took place after 10 days of culture. A half-medium replacement with IL-2 medium was carried out on days 3 and 7. The sequencing here drew on CD4+ T cells from PBMCs cultured without peptide, taken before COVID-19 vaccination. The chain couples TRBV18 to TRBJ1-4; 10 nucleotides match TRBD1. This clonotype was obtained from a human donor who received a COVID-19 vaccine. The CDR3 is CASSAGTGDEKLFF. CDR3 sequence (DNA): TGTGCCAGCTCAGCCGGGACAGGGGACGAAAAACTGTTTTTT.